The 18 T cell receptor beta chains reported below all come from one sample, sequenced in a study of cytomegalovirus exposure and HLA in healthy donors. The study ran its PCR with 60 Vbeta and 13 Jbeta primers. Using immunoSEQ multiplex PCR, the repertoire was profiled, and TCRdb retains in-frame clones only, with some absent. The sample features 65,000 to 95,000 clones, with around 7% in its top ten. Sequenced sample: PBMCs. The receptors stem from a female donor in good health and CMV-seropositive.

This sequence joins TRBV9 and TRBJ2-6; D unresolved. The CDR3 is 15 residues long. Germline values: CDR1 SGDLS, CDR2 YYNGEE. V dropped 0 bases and J dropped 0 bases, with 4 bases sitting between them. The DNA for the CDR3 is TGTGCCAGCAGCGTAGCCCACTCTGGGGCCAACGTCCTGACTTTC. Its protein is CASSVAHSGANVLTF.

CDR3 sequence: CASSKQGASNQPQHF. Here the CDR3 DNA reads TGTGCCAGTAGTAAACAGGGGGCGAGCAATCAGCCCCAGCATTTT. This chain uses TRBV19 with TRBJ1-5, with 9 positions matching TRBD1. J was trimmed by 1 base and V by 4 bases; bases with no gene match: 2. This CDR3 contains 15 residues. Per germline, CDR1 LNHDA and CDR2 SQIVND (reference sequence).

V is TRBV7-2 and J is TRBJ2-2, with D unclear. Trimming removed 1 base from V and 7 bases from J, with 7 bases in between. The CDR3 contains 13 residues. Germline V CDR1 and CDR2: SGHTA, FQGNSA. The CDR3 spells CASSLDPFGELFF. CDR3 sequence (DNA): TGTGCCAGCAGCTTAGATCCGTTCGGGGAGCTGTTTTTT. The variable domain in full, completed from reference TRBV7-2 and TRBJ2-2, reads GAGVSQSPSNKVTEKGKDVELRCDPISGHTALYWYRQSLGQGLEFLIYFQGNSAPDKSGLPSDRFSAERTGGSVSTLTIQRTQQEDSAVYLCASSLDPFGELFFGEGSRLTVL.

V and J are TRBV2 and TRBJ2-7, with 11 bases fitting TRBD2. The CDR3 contains 14 residues. The germline V gene has CDR1 SNHLY and CDR2 FYNNEI. V lost 8 bases and J lost 4; bases outside the gene matches: 7. CDR3 bases: TGTGCCAGCGGGGCGGGACTAGCGGCTTACGAGCAGTACTTC. It is translated as CASGAGLAAYEQYF.

This chain links TRBV10-1 with TRBJ1-1; D perhaps matches TRBD1 (5 bases). This CDR3 comprises 13 residues. The germline CDR1 and CDR2 sequences are WNHNN and SYGVQD (reference sequence). The germline V and J ends were trimmed by 8 bases and 0 bases, with 10 bases remaining between them. CDR3 in amino acids: CASSGQLNTEAFF. The CDR3 nucleotides read TGCGCCAGCTCCGGACAACTGAACACTGAAGCTTTCTTT.

The CDR3 protein is CASSVQDRVGRDEQYF. In nucleotides, the CDR3 is TGTGCCAGCAGCGTACAGGACAGGGTGGGGAGGGACGAGCAGTACTTC. This chain uses TRBV9 with TRBJ2-7; tentatively, D is TRBD1 (8 bases). The ends were cut back, 1 base at V and 5 bases at J, with 19 bases in the middle. This CDR3 is built from 16 residues. The germline V gene has CDR1 SGDLS and CDR2 YYNGEE.

This rearrangement joins TRBV9 to TRBJ2-3, with D possibly being TRBD1 (6 bases). V lost 3 bases and J 3 bases, leaving 17 bases between the germline ends. Germline V lookup: CDR1 SGDLS, CDR2 YYNGEE. The CDR3 covers 16 residues. In DNA form, the CDR3 reads TGTGCCAGCAGCGGAAAGGCCCCGAGGGGGACAGATACGCAGTATTTT. It yields the protein CASSGKAPRGTDTQYF.

The chain combines TRBV13 with TRBJ1-1, with 9 nucleotides matching TRBD1. This CDR3 is built from 16 residues. Germline V gene lookup returns CDR1 PRHDT and CDR2 FYEKMQ (reference sequence). With 5 bases clipped from V and 0 bases from J, the junction kept 7 bases outside the gene matches. The CDR3 spells CASSHRGQDMNTEAFF. The CDR3 nucleotides are TGTGCCAGCAGCCACAGGGGGCAAGACATGAACACTGAAGCTTTCTTT.

J is TRBJ1-1 and V is TRBV7-6; 8 nucleotides line up with TRBD1. This CDR3 region has 14 residues. CDR1 SGHVS and CDR2 FNYEAQ come from the germline V gene. J was trimmed by 0 bases and V by 5 bases; bases with no gene match: 2. CDR3 protein: CASSTRGLNTEAFF. As DNA, the CDR3 is TGTGCCAGCAGCACCAGGGGGCTGAACACTGAAGCTTTCTTT. Together with reference TRBV7-6 and TRBJ1-1, the CDR3 gives the full variable domain: GAGVSQSPRYKVTKRGQDVALRCDPISGHVSLYWYRQALGQGPEFLTYFNYEAQQDKSGLPNDRFSAERPEGSISTLTIQRTEQRDSAMYRCASSTRGLNTEAFFGQGTRLTVV.

The CDR3 DNA is TGTGCCAGCAGCACCAGACAGGGGTCTGGGGCCAACGTCCTGACTTTC. Amino acids: CASSTRQGSGANVLTF. V and J are TRBV11-2 and TRBJ2-6, with TRBD1 matching over 8 bases. This CDR3 is 16 amino acids long. The V segment lost 5 bases and the J segment 1 base; nucleotides outside the gene matches: 4. Germline V gene lookup returns CDR1 SGHAT and CDR2 FQNNGV.

The rearrangement joins TRBV4-3 to TRBJ2-5; TRBD2 is a possible D gene (6 bases). The germline V and J ends were trimmed by 0 bases and 5 bases, with 13 bases remaining between them. Germline CDR1 is LGHNA and CDR2 is YSLEER. The CDR3 has 15 amino acids. CDR3 protein: CASSQELAPGETQYF. The CDR3 nucleotides read TGCGCCAGCAGCCAAGAACTAGCCCCCGGGGAGACCCAGTACTTC.

The V and J genes are TRBV14 and TRBJ2-1; D not certain. The CDR3 has 14 amino acids. Looked up from germline, CDR1 is SGHDN and CDR2 is FVKESK. V dropped 1 base and J dropped 3 bases, with 7 bases sitting between them. In DNA, the CDR3 is TGTGCCAGCAGCCAAGTACGGAGCTACAATGAGCAGTTCTTC. Its protein product is CASSQVRSYNEQFF.

The rearrangement joins TRBV4-2 to TRBJ2-1; a weak D match, TRBD2 (5 bases). The germline V gene has CDR1 LGHNA and CDR2 YNFKEQ. The CDR3 spans 13 residues. Trimming removed 2 bases from V and 12 bases from J, with 14 bases in between. The chain's CDR3 is CASSQLYAEGQFF. The CDR3 region has the DNA TGTGCCAGCAGCCAACTTTATGCAGAGGGGCAGTTCTTC.

The chain carries TRBV5-6 and TRBJ2-7; D is ambiguous. Trimming stripped 4 bases from V and 0 bases from J, with 11 bases between. CDR1 is SGHDT and CDR2 is YYEEEE in the germline V gene. The CDR3 extends over 14 amino acids. CDR3 bases: TGTGCCAGCAGCATGGGTCCGAGCTCCTACGAGCAGTACTTC. It translates to CASSMGPSSYEQYF.

V usage is TRBV5-1 and J usage is TRBJ1-1; 8 bases match TRBD1. The CDR3 is 13 residues long. V trimming: 2 bases; J trimming: 3 bases; junction bases outside the gene matches: 0. Looked up from germline, CDR1 is SGHRS and CDR2 is YFSETQ. In nucleotides, the CDR3 is TGCGCCAGCAGCTTACAGGGGGACACTGAAGCTTTCTTT. The encoded protein is CASSLQGDTEAFF. The full variable domain, completed using reference TRBV5-1 and TRBJ1-1, is KAGVTQTPRYLIKTRGQQVTLSCSPISGHRSVSWYQQTPGQGLQFLFEYFSETQRNKGNFPGRFSGRQFSNSRSEMNVSTLELGDSALYLCASSLQGDTEAFFGQGTRLTVV.

The V and J genes are TRBV7-9 and TRBJ2-5; 9 bases map to TRBD2. Germline V CDR1 and CDR2: SEHNR, FQNEAQ (reference sequence). V dropped 2 bases and J dropped 5; count of bases not matched to a gene: 9. The CDR3 covers 16 residues. In DNA, the CDR3 is TGTGCCAGCAGCTTACTGCGGGGGGGCCCTAGGGAGACCCAGTACTTC. Translated, it gives CASSLLRGGPRETQYF. Looking up the rest from reference TRBV7-9 and TRBJ2-5 gives the full variable domain: DTGVSQNPRHKITKRGQNVTFRCDPISEHNRLYWYRQTLGQGPEFLTYFQNEAQLEKSRLLSDRFSAERPKGSFSTLEIQRTEQGDSAMYLCASSLLRGGPRETQYFGPGTRLLVL.

CDR3 protein: CASSLGGSNQPQHF. The DNA of the CDR3 is TGTGCCAGCAGCCTCGGGGGGAGCAATCAGCCCCAGCATTTT. The chain uses TRBV5-4 and TRBJ1-5; TRBD1 is a possible D gene (5 bases). The germline gives CDR1 SGHNT, CDR2 YYREEE (reference sequence). V lost 4 bases to trimming and J lost 1 base, with 9 bases between them. The CDR3 is made up of 14 amino acids.

The chain joins TRBV2 to TRBJ1-1, with D possibly matching TRBD1 (6 bases). V shed 0 bases and J shed 5 bases, with 10 bases lying between them. Germline V gene lookup returns CDR1 SNHLY and CDR2 FYNNEI. This CDR3 comprises 14 residues. The CDR3 loop is CASSEARQGTEAFF. The CDR3 DNA sequence: TGTGCCAGCAGTGAAGCCAGGCAGGGGACTGAAGCTTTCTTT.